Following are 5 T cell receptor beta chains from one sample sequenced in a study of blood T cell repertoires in COVID-19. TCRdb's copy holds only in-frame clones and misses some; the assay was immunoSEQ multiplex PCR. The sample comprises fewer than 450,000 clones, approximately 84% of which are singletons, and 1% rests with the top ten. The sequencing sample was made of PBMCs or T cells enriched from blood (not recorded which). Receptors were obtained from a woman in her 30s who had recovered from COVID-19.

This chain uses TRBV11-2 with TRBJ1-6; D gene unclear. CDR3 length: 14 residues. The germline gives CDR1 SGHAT, CDR2 FQNNGV. Deletions cut 3 bases from V and 5 bases from J, with 8 bases between. The CDR3, as DNA: TGTGCCAGCAGCTTGGGCCGAAATAATTCACCCCTCCACTTT. This gives the protein CASSLGRNNSPLHF.

The chain links TRBV29-1 to TRBJ1-2; maybe TRBD1 (5 bases). The CDR3 covers 15 residues. The ends were cut back, 0 bases at V and 2 bases at J, with 13 bases in the middle. Germline V gene lookup returns CDR1 SQVTM and CDR2 ANQGSEA. Written as DNA, the CDR3 is TGCAGCGTTGAAGATGTGTTCGCAGGGAACTATGGCTACACCTTC. Its protein is CSVEDVFAGNYGYTF.

The rearrangement joins TRBV2 to TRBJ1-5; D perhaps matches TRBD1 (6 bases). This CDR3 contains 15 residues. Germline V gene sequence: CDR1 SNHLY, CDR2 FYNNEI. The V and J ends lost 4 bases and 2 bases respectively, with 12 bases between them. In nucleotides, the CDR3 is TGTGCCAGCAGTGCCCAGGGGATAGGCAATCAGCCCCAGCATTTT. It specifies CASSAQGIGNQPQHF.

This clone was counted once. This rearrangement joins TRBV5-8 to TRBJ1-1, with unresolved D. The CDR3 loop spans 16 amino acids. Germline-derived CDR1 and CDR2 are SGHTS and YDEGEE. V gave up 4 bases and J gave up 9 bases, with 25 bases separating them. This chain's CDR3 is CASSPDILGTGRKAFF. The CDR3 region has the DNA TGTGCCAGCAGCCCCGATATCCTTGGAACCGGGAGAAAAGCTTTCTTT. The full variable domain, with the rest looked up from reference TRBV5-8 and TRBJ1-1, is EAGVTQSPTHLIKTRGQQATLRCSPISGHTSVYWYQQALGLGLQFLLWYDEGEERNRGNFPPRFSGRQFPNYSSELNVNALELEDSALYLCASSPDILGTGRKAFFGQGTRLTVV.

The chain carries TRBV27 and TRBJ1-1; 9 nucleotides line up with TRBD1. Germline V lookup: CDR1 MNHEY, CDR2 SMNVEV (reference sequence). This CDR3 region has 16 residues. With V trimmed by 4 bases and J by 4 bases, 10 bases remained unmatched. This CDR3 is CASSSQGARVITEAFF. The CDR3 DNA is TGTGCCAGCAGTTCACAGGGGGCACGTGTAATCACTGAAGCTTTCTTT.